This T cell receptor (beta chain) was identified in a study of PD-L1 blockade in urothelial cancer. Study as a whole: Blood-derived samples held a median roughly 140,000 T cells.

Germline V gene data show CDR1 as SGHAT and CDR2 as FQNNGV. V lost 2 bases and J lost 6, with 11 bases in between. The CDR3 consists of 14 residues. Time point meaning: peripheral blood 6 weeks after treatment start. Overall study findings and caveats: Tumor-associated clones in blood expanded more at 3 weeks in durable-benefit patients.

The sample holds one count of this clone. Its cognate antigen is unknown. Sequencing was performed with immunoSEQ multiplex PCR; in TCRdb, only in-frame clones are kept and a portion is missing. The repertoire has about 36,000 clones, more than 80% of them found once; the top ten carry roughly a tenth. The clonotype was recovered from a man aged 40-55 years with urothelial cancer. The chain links TRBV11-2 to TRBJ2-1; D gene unclear. Sequencing used PBMCs, obtained around atezolizumab (anti-PD-L1) treatment. The CDR3 DNA is TGTGCCAGCAGCTTAATTCGTCGGGTCAATGAGCAGTTCTTC. It specifies CASSLIRRVNEQFF.